The clone carrying this TCR beta chain came up a few times. Its antigen is as yet unknown. From germline, CDR1 is MNHEY and CDR2 SVGAGI. The CDR3 sequence is 15 residues long. The V segment lost 2 bases and the J segment 5 bases; nucleotides outside the gene matches: 3. The treatment was: roughly ten-day PBMC culture with coronavirus spike peptide pools or control peptides (ViraFEST assay). Negative selection purified CD4+ T cells after more than nine days of culture. Sequenced with the Oncomine TCR Beta short-read assay was DNA taken from cultured CD4+ T cells. MiXCR, applied by TCRdb to the PCR reads, yields one record per CDR3 protein. This sample has 13,000 or so distinct CDR3 sequences, with roughly 73% found just once. This sample is drawn from a study of vaccination and CD4 T cells after COVID-19. Study summary: Post-vaccine sample collection happened at a median of around 77 days after dose two, ranging 14 to 241.

The chain combines TRBV6-5 with TRBJ1-5; 10 nucleotides match TRBD1. The sequenced material came from CD4+ T cells from blood, cultured in vitro. This TCR was sampled from a human donor who had recovered from COVID-19. DNA of the CDR3: TGTGCCAGCAGTTACGGGGGGACAGGGGATCAGCCCCAGCATTTT. It codes for CASSYGGTGDQPQHF.